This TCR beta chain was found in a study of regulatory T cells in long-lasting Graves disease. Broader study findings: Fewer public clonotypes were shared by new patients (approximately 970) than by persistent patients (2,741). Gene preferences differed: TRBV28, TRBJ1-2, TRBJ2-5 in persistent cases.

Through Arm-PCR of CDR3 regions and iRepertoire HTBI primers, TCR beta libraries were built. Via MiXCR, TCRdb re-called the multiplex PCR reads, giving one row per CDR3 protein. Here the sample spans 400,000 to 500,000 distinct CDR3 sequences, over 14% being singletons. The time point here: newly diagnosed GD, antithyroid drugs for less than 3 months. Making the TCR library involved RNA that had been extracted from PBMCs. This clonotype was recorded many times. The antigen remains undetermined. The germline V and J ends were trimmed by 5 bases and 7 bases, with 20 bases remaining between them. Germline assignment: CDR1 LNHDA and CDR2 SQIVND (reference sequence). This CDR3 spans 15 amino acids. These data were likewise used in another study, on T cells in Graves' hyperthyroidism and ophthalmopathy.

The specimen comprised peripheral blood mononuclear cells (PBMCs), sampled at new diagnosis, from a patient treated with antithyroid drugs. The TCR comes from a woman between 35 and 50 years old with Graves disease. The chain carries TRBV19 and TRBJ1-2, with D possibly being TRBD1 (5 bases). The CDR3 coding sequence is TGTGCCAGTAGTCCTCCGGGACGGACTATGGCTGGCTACACCTTC. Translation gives CASSPPGRTMAGYTF.